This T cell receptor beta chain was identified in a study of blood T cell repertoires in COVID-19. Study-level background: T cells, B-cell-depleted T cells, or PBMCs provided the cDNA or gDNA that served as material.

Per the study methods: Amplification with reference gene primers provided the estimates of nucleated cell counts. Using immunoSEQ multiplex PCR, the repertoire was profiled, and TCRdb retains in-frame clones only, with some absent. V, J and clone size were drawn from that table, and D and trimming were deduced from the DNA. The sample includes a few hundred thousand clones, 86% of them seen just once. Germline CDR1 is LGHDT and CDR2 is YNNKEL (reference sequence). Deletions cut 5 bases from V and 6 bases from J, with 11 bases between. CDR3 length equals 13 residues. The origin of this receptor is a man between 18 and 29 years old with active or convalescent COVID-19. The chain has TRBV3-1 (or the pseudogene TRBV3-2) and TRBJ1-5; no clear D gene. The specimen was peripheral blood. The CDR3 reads CASSLTSGQPQHF. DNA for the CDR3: TGTGCCAGCAGCTTGACGTCGGGTCAGCCCCAGCATTTT.